This T cell receptor beta chain was sequenced during a study of blood T cell repertoires in COVID-19. Turning to the study itself: Spain, Italy and the United States supplied samples that represented acute and convalescent COVID-19. Sources were T cells, B-cell-depleted T cells, or PBMCs; the material itself was cDNA or gDNA.

Source study methods: Estimation of nucleated cell counts was performed using reference gene primer amplification. Repertoires were generated with immunoSEQ multiplex PCR, while TCRdb's copy carries only in-frame clones and drops some. V, J and clone size are taken as reported in that table, and D and trimming were inferred from the DNA itself. The data contain roughly 200,000 clones, 70% to 85% of them singletons. Material for sequencing was peripheral blood. This TCR was recovered from a human donor in a cohort sampled during active COVID-19.

CDR3 residues: CASSPTGRGSNTGELFF. CDR3 in DNA: TGTGCCAGCTCACCCACCGGGAGAGGGTCAAACACCGGGGAGCTGTTTTTT. The V and J genes are TRBV18 and TRBJ2-2; D is possibly TRBD2 (6 bases). Trimming stripped 3 bases from V and 2 bases from J, with 16 bases between. Germline lookup yields CDR1 KGHSH and CDR2 LQKENI. The CDR3 covers 17 residues.